This T cell receptor beta chain stems from a study of spatial heterogeneity in lung cancer (dated by TCRdb to about 2019). Concerning the study at large: Beta-chain transcripts were consistently detected in greater numbers than alpha-chain transcripts, which likely reflects a higher abundance of beta-chain transcripts. In the raw uncorrected reads, each unique combination of TCR and UMI appeared more than ten times on average. At surgery, some 220 tumor regions, 63 to 70 matched nontumor lung samples and fewer than 60 PBMC samples were TCR-sequenced for both alpha and beta chains. In non-small cell lung cancer, the study quantitatively compared TCR alpha and beta repertoires across several tumor regions, matched nontumor lung, and blood. Nonsynonymous mutation counts, determined by whole-exome sequencing of tumor tissue, were related to features of the TCR repertoire. Here is what the overall study found, with its caveats: Confirming at a functional level the hypothesis that regional TCRs recognize regional mutations was considered to require additional single-cell paired TCR alpha and beta sequencing. Ubiquitous expanded tumor TCRs were detected in blood more often at tumor resection than at routine follow-up.

Taken with the paper, the label for time point translates to: sample taken at primary tumor resection. Samples were obtained from 72 patients with early-stage, untreated non-small cell lung cancer from the lung TRACERx cohort. Without any cell sorting, TCR sequencing was performed on whole RNA extracted either from tumor and nontumor lung tissue or from cryopreserved PBMC samples. A patient was chosen for TCR sequencing only when enough RNA was available from at least two tumor regions. Libraries were made using 5' RACE. The sequencer listed for this sample is NextSeq 500. In the TCR library protocol, a unique molecular identifier was attached to each TCR cDNA molecule so that PCR and sequencing errors could be corrected. Per the original workflow: TCR identification, UMI-based error correction and CDR3 extraction were performed with Decombinator tools. Expanded TCRs were defined as those above a frequency of 2 per 1,000, corresponding to the top 1% of the tumor frequency distribution. Each repertoire was subsampled 100 times to 5,000 TCRs, after which Renyi diversity was computed with the R vegan package. CDR3 similarity networks were built from amino acid triplet string-kernel similarity, connecting CDR3s with pairwise similarity above 0.82. In TCRdb, the public reads were trimmed at Q25 with fastp and aligned with MiXCR, with productive beta chains retained. Each record represents a unique CDR3 protein, reported with the most common genes and DNA among its rows. The V and J calls come from TCRdb's annotation, not from the publication. For this sample there are 90,000 to 95,000 distinct CDR3 sequences; approximately 12% appear just once. 35% to 45% of the sample rests with the top ten.

Many counts were recorded for this clonotype. Its cognate antigen has yet to be identified. No clone much larger than this one lies a single base away; base qualities are absent. Relative to germline, V is missing 6 bases and J is missing 8 bases, with 16 bases of the junction outside any gene match. The CDR3 runs 15 amino acids, cysteine and phenylalanine included. CDR3 DNA only is kept here, 45 bases in frame from base 1. The germline V gene sets CDR1 to SQVTM and CDR2 to ANQGSEA. The source is a male donor with early-stage non-small cell lung cancer. The sample consisted of PBMCs, taken at surgery. The V and J genes are TRBV29-1 and TRBJ2-1; 7 central bases correspond to TRBD2. The DNA sequence is as follows: TGCAGCGTAAGACCGGGGAGGGACCCCTTCGATGAGCAGTTCTTC. Its amino acids are CSVRPGRDPFDEQFF.